Described below is a single T cell receptor beta chain sequence and its context. TCRdb's copy holds only in-frame clones and misses some; the assay was immunoSEQ multiplex PCR. This sample has 14,000 or so clones, with approximately 80% found just once. The data were taken from a study of sequential checkpoint blockade in melanoma. Study-wide background: Patients were randomized 1:1 to nivolumab-then-ipilimumab or ipilimumab-then-nivolumab first-line. Maintenance nivolumab came after either treatment sequence.

Treatment denoted: randomized to nivolumab then ipilimumab (arm A) or the reverse (arm B). PBMC sorting kept live CD3+CD8+ cells without CD19 or CD56. The sequence was obtained from a human donor with melanoma. The specimen comprised CD8+ T cells sorted from blood (inferred from file names), sampled from a patient given nivolumab and ipilimumab in sequence.

As DNA, the CDR3 is TGCGCCAGCAGTGATAACCAGGGATCCTCTGGAAACACCATATATTTT. Amino acids: CASSDNQGSSGNTIYF. V usage is TRBV10-1 and J usage is TRBJ1-3; D might be TRBD1 (5 bases). The CDR3 is 16 residues long. Trimming left V 3 bases short and J 0 bases short, with 12 bases between. Per germline, CDR1 WNHNN and CDR2 SYGVQD (reference sequence).